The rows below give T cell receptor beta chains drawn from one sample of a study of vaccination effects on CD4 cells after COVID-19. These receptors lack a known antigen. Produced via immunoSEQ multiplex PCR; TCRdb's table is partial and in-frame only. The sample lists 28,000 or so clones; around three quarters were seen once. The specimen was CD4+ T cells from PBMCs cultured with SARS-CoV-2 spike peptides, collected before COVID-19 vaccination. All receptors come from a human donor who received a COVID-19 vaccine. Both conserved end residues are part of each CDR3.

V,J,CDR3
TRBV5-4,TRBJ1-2,CALHEGDSSYGYTF
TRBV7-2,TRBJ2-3,CASSPNSDTQYF
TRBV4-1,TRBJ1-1,CASSPLAGQGTEAFF
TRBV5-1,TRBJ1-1,CASSLRDAESNTEAFF
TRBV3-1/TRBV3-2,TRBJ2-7,CASSQDHYEQYF
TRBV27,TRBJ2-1,CASSFLFGTSGMNEQFF
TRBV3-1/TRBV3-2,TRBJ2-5,CASSRGARKETQYF
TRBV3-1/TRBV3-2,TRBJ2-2,CASGPGQGITGRELFF
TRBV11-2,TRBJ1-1,CASSPLRFAEAFF
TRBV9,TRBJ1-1,CASSVDTGRNTEAFF
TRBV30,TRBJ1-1,CASKRGFTEAFF
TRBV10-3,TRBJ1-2,CAIRRTVLNYGYTF
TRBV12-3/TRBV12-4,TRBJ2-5,CASSLKRMETQYF
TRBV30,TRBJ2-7,CAWSVTRSYEQYF
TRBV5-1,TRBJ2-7,CASSSARDRGPYEQYF
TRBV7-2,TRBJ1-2,CASSLNRVYGYTF
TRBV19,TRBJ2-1,CASTPGLLSDNEQFF
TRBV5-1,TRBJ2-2,CASSLVLGAGELFF
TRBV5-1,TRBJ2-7,CASSVIGYEQYF
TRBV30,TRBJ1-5,CAWSAKGLFNQPQHF
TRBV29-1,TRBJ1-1,CSVEPHGGRTEAFF
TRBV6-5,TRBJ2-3,CASSLSDTQYF
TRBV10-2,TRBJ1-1,CASSDGTEAFF
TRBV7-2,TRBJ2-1,CASSPSPTLRLGNEQFF
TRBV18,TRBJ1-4,CASSRGGNEKLFF
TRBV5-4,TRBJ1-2,CASSQTGPYGYTF
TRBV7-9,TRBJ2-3,CASSAAGTSELTDTQYF
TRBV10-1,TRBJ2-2,CASRATRGDTGELFF
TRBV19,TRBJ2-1,CASSPSGETGYEQFF
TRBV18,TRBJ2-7,CASSPRTSGGSYEQYF
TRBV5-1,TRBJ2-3,CASSRLADTDTQYF
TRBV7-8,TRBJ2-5,CASSSGQLPQETQYF
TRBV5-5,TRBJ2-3,CASSAGGHGTDTQYF
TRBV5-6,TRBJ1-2,CASSFMVDGYTF
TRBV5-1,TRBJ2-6,CASSRLPLREGFSGANVLTF
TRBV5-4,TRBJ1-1,CASSADSLNTEAFF
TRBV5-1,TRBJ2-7,CASSLDGASYEQYF
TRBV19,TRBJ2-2,CASTTPTGELFF
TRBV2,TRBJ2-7,CASSAGQGRGSYEQYF
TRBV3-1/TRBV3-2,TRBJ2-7,CASSRNGGEQYF
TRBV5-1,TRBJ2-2,CASNEGNANTGELFF
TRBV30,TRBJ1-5,CAWSVGSRNQPQHF
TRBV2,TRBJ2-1,CASSVGWDSSYNEQFF
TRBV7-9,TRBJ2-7,CASSLVSWPNSYEQYF
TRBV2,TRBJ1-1,CASSPGTSEAFF
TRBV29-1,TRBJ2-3,CSVDGTSGGTDTQYF
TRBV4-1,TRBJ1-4,CASSLGLSEKLFF
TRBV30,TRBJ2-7,CAWSPTGYEQYF
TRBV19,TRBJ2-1,CASRLAGGPALNEQFF
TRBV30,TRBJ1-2,CAWSTGNYGYTF
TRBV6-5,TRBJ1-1,CASSYSHRAGWLKAFF
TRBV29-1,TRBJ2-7,CSVEGGTNLREQYF
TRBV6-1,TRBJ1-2,CASSEATLSRLYGYTF
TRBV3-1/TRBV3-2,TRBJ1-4,CASRSLTQGRTNEKLFF
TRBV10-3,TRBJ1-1,CAISEPGGQGREEAFF